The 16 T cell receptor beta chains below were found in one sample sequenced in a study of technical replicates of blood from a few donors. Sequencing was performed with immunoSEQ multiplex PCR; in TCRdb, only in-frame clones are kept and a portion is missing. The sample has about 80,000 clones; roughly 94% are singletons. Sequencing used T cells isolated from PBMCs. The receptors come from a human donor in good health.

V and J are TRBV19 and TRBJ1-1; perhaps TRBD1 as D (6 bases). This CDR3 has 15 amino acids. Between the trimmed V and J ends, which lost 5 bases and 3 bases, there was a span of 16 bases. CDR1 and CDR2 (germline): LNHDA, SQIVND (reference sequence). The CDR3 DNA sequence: TGTGCCAGTAGTGGAAACAGGGAGAGGGACACTGAAGCTTTCTTT. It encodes CASSGNRERDTEAFF.

In DNA, the CDR3 is TGTGCCTGGAGTGGAACAGGGGGAAACGAGCAGTACTTC. Its protein product is CAWSGTGGNEQYF. The gene calls are TRBV30 and TRBJ2-7; TRBD1 matches 8 bases. CDR1 is GTSNPN, CDR2 SVGIG, per germline (reference sequence). Trimming cost V 1 base and J 5 bases; bases outside gene matches: 4. The CDR3 length is 13 residues.

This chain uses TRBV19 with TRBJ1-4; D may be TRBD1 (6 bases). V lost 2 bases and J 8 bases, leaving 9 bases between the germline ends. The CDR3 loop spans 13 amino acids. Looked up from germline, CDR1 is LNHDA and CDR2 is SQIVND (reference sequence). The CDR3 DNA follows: TGTGCCAGTAGTATATATACAGGGGAAAAACTGTTTTTT. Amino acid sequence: CASSIYTGEKLFF.

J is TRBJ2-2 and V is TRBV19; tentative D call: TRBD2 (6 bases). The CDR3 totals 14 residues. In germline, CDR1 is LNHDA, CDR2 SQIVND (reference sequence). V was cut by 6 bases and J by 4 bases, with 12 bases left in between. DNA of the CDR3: TGTGCCAGTAGCGGGAGAGTGCGCACCGGGGAGCTGTTTTTT. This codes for CASSGRVRTGELFF. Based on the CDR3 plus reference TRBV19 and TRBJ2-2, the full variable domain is DGGITQSPKYLFRKEGQNVTLSCEQNLNHDAMYWYRQDPGQGLRLIYYSQIVNDFQKGDIAEGYSVSREKKESFPLTVTSAQKNPTAFYLCASSGRVRTGELFFGEGSRLTVL.

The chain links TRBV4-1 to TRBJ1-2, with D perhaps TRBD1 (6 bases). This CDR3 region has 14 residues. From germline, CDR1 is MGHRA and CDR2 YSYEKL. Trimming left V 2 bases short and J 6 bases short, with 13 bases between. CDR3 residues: CASSQTGILDGYTF. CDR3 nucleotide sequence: TGCGCCAGCAGCCAAACAGGGATTCTAGATGGCTACACCTTC.

Here the CDR3 reads CASSLDSGLYEQYF. The CDR3, as DNA: TGTGCCAGCAGCTTAGATAGCGGACTCTACGAGCAGTACTTC. The genes are TRBV7-2 and TRBJ2-7; the D gene is possibly TRBD2 (6 bases). Looked up from germline, CDR1 is SGHTA and CDR2 is FQGNSA. This CDR3 is built from 14 residues. The germline V and J ends were trimmed by 1 base and 3 bases, with 10 bases remaining between them.

The CDR3 DNA reads as TGTGCCAGCAGTTTGGGCACCAAAGCTTTCTTT. It specifies CASSLGTKAFF. The V gene is TRBV27, the J gene TRBJ1-1; no reliable D call. The CDR3 runs to 11 residues. The germline gives CDR1 MNHEY, CDR2 SMNVEV (reference sequence). V dropped 3 bases and J dropped 9 bases, with 8 bases sitting between them.

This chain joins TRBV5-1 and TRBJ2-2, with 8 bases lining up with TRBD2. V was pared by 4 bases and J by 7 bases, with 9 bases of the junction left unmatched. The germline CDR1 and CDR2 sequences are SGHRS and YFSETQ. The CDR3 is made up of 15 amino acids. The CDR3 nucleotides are TGCGCCAGCAGCCGCAGCGGGAGCATGAACGGGGAGCTGTTTTTT. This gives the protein CASSRSGSMNGELFF.

The CDR3 coding sequence is TGCGCCAGCAGCCCGGAGGGACAGTTTGGCTACACCTTC. It translates to CASSPEGQFGYTF. The chain is built from TRBV5-1 and TRBJ1-2; 7 nucleotides agree with TRBD1. CDR1 and CDR2 from the germline V gene are SGHRS and YFSETQ. The CDR3 totals 13 residues. Germline trimming cut 4 bases from V and 7 bases from J; bases unmatched to any gene: 7.

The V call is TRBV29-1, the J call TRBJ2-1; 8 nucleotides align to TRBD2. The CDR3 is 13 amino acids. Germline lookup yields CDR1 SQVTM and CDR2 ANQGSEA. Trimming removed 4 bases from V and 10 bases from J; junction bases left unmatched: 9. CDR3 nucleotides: TGCAGCGTTGGTATGCGGGAGGATATAGAGCAGTTCTTC. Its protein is CSVGMREDIEQFF.

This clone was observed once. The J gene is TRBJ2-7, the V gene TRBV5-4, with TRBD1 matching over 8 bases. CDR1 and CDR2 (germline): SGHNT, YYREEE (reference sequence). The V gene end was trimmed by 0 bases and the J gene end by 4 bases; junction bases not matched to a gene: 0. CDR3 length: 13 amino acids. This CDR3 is CASSLGTGYEQYF. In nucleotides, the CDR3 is TGTGCCAGCAGCTTGGGGACAGGGTACGAGCAGTACTTC. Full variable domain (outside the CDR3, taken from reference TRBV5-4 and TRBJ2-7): ETGVTQSPTHLIKTRGQQVTLRCSSQSGHNTVSWYQQALGQGPQFIFQYYREEENGRGNFPPRFSGLQFPNYSSELNVNALELDDSALYLCASSLGTGYEQYFGPGTRLTVT.

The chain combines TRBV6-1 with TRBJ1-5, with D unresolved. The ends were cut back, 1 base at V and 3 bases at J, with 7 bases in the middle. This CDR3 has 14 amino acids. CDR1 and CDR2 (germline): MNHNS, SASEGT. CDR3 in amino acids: CASSEGRFNQPQHF. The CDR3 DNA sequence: TGTGCCAGCAGTGAAGGCAGGTTCAATCAGCCCCAGCATTTT.

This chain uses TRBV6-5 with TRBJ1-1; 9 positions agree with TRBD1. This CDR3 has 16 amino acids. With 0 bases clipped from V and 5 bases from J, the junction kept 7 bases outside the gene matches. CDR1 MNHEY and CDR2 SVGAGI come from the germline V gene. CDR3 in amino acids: CASSYSSRTGVTEAFF. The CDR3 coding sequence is TGTGCCAGCAGTTACTCGAGTCGGACAGGGGTAACTGAAGCTTTCTTT.

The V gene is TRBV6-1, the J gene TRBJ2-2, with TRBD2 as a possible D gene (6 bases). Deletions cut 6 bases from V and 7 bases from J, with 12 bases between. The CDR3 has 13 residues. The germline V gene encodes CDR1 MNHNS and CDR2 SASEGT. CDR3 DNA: TGTGCCAGCAGGAGACTAGTTGGCGGGGAGCTGTTTTTT. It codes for CASRRLVGGELFF.

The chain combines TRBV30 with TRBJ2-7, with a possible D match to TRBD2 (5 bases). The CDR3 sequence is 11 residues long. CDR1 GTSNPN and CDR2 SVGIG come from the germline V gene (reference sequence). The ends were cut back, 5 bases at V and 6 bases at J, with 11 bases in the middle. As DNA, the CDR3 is TGTGCCTGGGGGGTAAGCGGCGAGCAGTACTTC. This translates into CAWGVSGEQYF.

The CDR3: CASSFEYEQYF. CDR3 nucleotides: TGTGCCAGCAGCTTTGAGTACGAGCAGTACTTC. The gene calls are TRBV11-2 and TRBJ2-7; D remains ambiguous. Germline V gene lookup returns CDR1 SGHAT and CDR2 FQNNGV. With 3 bases removed from V and 4 bases from J, the gap between germline ends came to 4 bases. The CDR3 spans 11 residues.